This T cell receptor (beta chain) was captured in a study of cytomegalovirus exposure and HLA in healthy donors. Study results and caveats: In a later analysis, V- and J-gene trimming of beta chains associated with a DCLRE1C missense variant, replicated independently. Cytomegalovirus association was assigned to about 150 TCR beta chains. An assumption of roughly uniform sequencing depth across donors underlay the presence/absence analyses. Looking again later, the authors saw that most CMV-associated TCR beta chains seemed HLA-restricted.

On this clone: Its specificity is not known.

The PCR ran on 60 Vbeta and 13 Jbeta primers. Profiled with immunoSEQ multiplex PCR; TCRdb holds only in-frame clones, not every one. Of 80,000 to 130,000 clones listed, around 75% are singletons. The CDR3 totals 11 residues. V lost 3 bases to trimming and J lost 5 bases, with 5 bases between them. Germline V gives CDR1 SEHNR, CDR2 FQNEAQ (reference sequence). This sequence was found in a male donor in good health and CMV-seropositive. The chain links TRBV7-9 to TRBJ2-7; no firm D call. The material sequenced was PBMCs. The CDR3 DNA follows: TGTGCCAGCAGCTTCGTTAACGAGCAGTACTTC. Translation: CASSFVNEQYF.